These 9 T cell receptor beta chains were all obtained from the same sample, sequenced in a study of T cell changes during pregnancy in multiple sclerosis. TCRdb's copy holds only in-frame clones and misses some; the assay was immunoSEQ multiplex PCR. There are about 50,000 clones in the sample; more than 90% occur only once, and approximately 9% lies in the top ten. The source was CD8+ T cells from peripheral blood mononuclear cells, collected after pregnancy. The receptors derive from a female donor with multiple sclerosis, enrolled in a pregnancy study.

This rearrangement joins TRBV7-2 to TRBJ2-5; the D gene is possibly TRBD2 (6 bases). Trimming cost V 1 base and J 4 bases, with 13 bases left between them. CDR1 and CDR2 from the germline V gene are SGHTA and FQGNSA. This CDR3 is 15 amino acids long. The DNA of the CDR3 is TGTGCCAGCAGCTTAGGGGGCAGGGACTTAGAGACCCAGTACTTC. The encoded protein is CASSLGGRDLETQYF.

This chain joins TRBV9 and TRBJ1-2; 8 bases are shared with TRBD1. The CDR3 loop spans 14 amino acids. The V segment lost 3 bases and the J segment 3 bases; nucleotides outside the gene matches: 4. From germline, CDR1 is SGDLS and CDR2 YYNGEE. DNA of the CDR3: TGTGCCAGCAGCGAGACAGGGGATGACTATGGCTACACCTTC. Its translation is CASSETGDDYGYTF.

J is TRBJ2-2 and V is TRBV15; D unresolved. CDR1 and CDR2 from the germline V gene are LNHNV and YYDKDF (reference sequence). Trimming removed 1 base at V and 0 bases at J, with 9 bases between. This CDR3 spans 16 amino acids. Written as DNA, the CDR3 is TGTGCCACCAGCAGAGGACGCGGCGCGAACACCGGGGAGCTGTTTTTT. It is translated as CATSRGRGANTGELFF.

The chain has TRBV4-3 and TRBJ2-1, with D possibly TRBD2 on 6 matching bases. This CDR3 is 16 amino acids long. The ends were cut back, 0 bases at V and 9 bases at J, with 18 bases in the middle. CDR1 is LGHNA, CDR2 YSLEER, per germline. The CDR3 is CASSQDSKGTEGEQFF. The DNA of the CDR3 is TGCGCCAGCAGCCAAGATTCTAAGGGGACGGAGGGTGAGCAGTTCTTC.

The chain combines TRBV9 with TRBJ2-3; 11 nucleotides align to TRBD1. The V gene end was trimmed by 0 bases and the J gene end by 0 bases; junction bases not matched to a gene: 6. Germline loops: CDR1 SGDLS, CDR2 YYNGEE. The CDR3 is 18 amino acids. CDR3 DNA: TGTGCCAGCAGCGTAGTTGGGACAGGGGGAGGAAGCACAGATACGCAGTATTTT. Protein sequence: CASSVVGTGGGSTDTQYF.

The chain recombines TRBV7-9 with TRBJ1-5; D gene unclear. V was pared by 4 bases and J by 9 bases, with 10 bases between. Germline values: CDR1 SEHNR, CDR2 FQNEAQ (reference sequence). CDR3 length equals 12 residues. CDR3 in DNA: TGTGCCAGCAGCTCCTCCTTCGGGCCCCAGCATTTT. Translated: CASSSSFGPQHF.

The chain is built from TRBV19 and TRBJ1-5, with 8 bases identical to TRBD1. Unmatched junction bases numbered 4, after V lost 10 bases and J lost 2 bases. The germline V gene has CDR1 LNHDA and CDR2 SQIVND (reference sequence). The CDR3 is 13 amino acids. In DNA form, the CDR3 reads TGTGCCACCCAGGGGGCAGGCAATCAGCCCCAGCATTTT. Translated: CATQGAGNQPQHF.

The chain recombines TRBV6-1 with TRBJ2-1; no clear D gene. V lost 2 bases, J lost 6 bases, and 14 bases lay in between. This CDR3 spans 15 amino acids. The germline gives CDR1 MNHNS, CDR2 SASEGT. The chain's CDR3 is CASSEPIARFNEQFF. The DNA for the CDR3 is TGTGCCAGCAGTGAACCCATTGCCAGGTTCAATGAGCAGTTCTTC.

V usage is TRBV30 and J usage is TRBJ1-5, with 9 bases aligning to TRBD1. Unmatched junction bases numbered 3, after V lost 0 bases and J lost 3 bases. Germline V gene sequence: CDR1 GTSNPN, CDR2 SVGIG (reference sequence). This CDR3 has 15 residues. This chain's CDR3 is CAWSVGQGPNQPQHF. The CDR3 DNA follows: TGTGCCTGGAGTGTAGGACAGGGGCCCAATCAGCCCCAGCATTTT.